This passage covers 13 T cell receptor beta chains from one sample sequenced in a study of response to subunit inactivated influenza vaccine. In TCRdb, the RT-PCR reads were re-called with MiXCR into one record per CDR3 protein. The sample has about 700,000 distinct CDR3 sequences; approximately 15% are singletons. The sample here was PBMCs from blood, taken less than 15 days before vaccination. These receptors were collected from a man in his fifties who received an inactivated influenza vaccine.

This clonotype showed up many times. DNA of the CDR3: TGTGCCATCAGTGAGGGCAGGGAGGGTGAGCAGTTCTTC. Amino acids: CAISEGREGEQFF. The chain employs TRBV10-3 and TRBJ2-1; 7 bases agree with TRBD2. V shed 2 bases and J 9 bases; nucleotides not matched to a gene: 4. The CDR3 length is 13 residues. In germline, CDR1 is ENHRY, CDR2 SYGVKD.

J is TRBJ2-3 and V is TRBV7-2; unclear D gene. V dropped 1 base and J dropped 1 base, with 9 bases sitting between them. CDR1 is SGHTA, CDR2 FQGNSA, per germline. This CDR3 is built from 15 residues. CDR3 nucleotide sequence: TGTGCCAGCAGCTTAGAGCTGAGCGGCACAGATACGCAGTATTTT. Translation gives CASSLELSGTDTQYF.

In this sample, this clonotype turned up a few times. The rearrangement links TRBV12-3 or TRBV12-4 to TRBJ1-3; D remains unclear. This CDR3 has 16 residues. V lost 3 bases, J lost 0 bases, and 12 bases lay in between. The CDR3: CASSFELGISGNTIYF. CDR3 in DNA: TGTGCCAGCAGTTTCGAACTGGGAATCTCTGGAAACACCATATATTTT.

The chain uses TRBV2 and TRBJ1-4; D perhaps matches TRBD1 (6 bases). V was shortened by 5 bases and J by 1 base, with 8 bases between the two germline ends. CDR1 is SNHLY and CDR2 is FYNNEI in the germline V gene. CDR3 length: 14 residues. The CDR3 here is CASSIQGTNEKLFF. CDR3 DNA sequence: TGTGCCAGCAGTATACAGGGAACTAATGAAAAACTGTTTTTT.

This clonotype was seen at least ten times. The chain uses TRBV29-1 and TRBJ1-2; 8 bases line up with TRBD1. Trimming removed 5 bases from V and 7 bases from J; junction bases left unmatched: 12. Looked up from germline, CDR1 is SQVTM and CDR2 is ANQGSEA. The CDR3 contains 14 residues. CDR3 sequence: CSVWGGGQGSGYTF. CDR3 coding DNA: TGCAGCGTTTGGGGAGGAGGACAGGGCAGTGGCTACACCTTC.

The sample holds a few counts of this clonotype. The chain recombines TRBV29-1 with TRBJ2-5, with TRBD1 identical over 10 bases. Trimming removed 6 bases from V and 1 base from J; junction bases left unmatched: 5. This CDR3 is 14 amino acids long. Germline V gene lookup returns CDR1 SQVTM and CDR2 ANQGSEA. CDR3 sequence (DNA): TGCAGCGTAGGGGACAGGGGCAGCCAAGAGACCCAGTACTTC. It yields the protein CSVGDRGSQETQYF.

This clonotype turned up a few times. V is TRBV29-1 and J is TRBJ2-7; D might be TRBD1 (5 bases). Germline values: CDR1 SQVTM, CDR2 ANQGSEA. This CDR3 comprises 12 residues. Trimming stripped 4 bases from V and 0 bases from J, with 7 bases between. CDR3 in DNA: TGCAGCGTTGCCAGGGACTCCTACGAGCAGTACTTC. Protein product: CSVARDSYEQYF.

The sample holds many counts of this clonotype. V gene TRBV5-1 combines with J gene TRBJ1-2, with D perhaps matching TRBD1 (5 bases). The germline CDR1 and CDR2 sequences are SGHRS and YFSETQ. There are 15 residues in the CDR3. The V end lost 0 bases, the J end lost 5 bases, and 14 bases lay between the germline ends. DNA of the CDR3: TGCGCCAGCAGCTTGGAGGCAGGGAGTGTATATGGCTACACCTTC. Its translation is CASSLEAGSVYGYTF. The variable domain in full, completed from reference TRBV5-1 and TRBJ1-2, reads KAGVTQTPRYLIKTRGQQVTLSCSPISGHRSVSWYQQTPGQGLQFLFEYFSETQRNKGNFPGRFSGRQFSNSRSEMNVSTLELGDSALYLCASSLEAGSVYGYTFGSGTRLTVV.

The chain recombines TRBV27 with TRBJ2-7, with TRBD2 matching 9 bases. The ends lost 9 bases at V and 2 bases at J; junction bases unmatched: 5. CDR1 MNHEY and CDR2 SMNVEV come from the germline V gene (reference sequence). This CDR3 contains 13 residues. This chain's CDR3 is CASRTSATYEQYF. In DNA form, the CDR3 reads TGTGCCAGTAGGACTAGCGCAACCTACGAGCAGTACTTC.

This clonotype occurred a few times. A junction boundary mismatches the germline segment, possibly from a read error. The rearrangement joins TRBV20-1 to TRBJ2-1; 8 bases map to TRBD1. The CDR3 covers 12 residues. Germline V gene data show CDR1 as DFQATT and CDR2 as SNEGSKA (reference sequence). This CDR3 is CSARGQGDEQFF. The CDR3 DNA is TGCAGTGCCAGAGGACAGGGCGATGAGCAGTTCTTC.

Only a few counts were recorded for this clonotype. Written as DNA, the CDR3 is TGTGCCAGCAGCTTAGTTTATTCTGTAGGGGGCGGCGGCTACACCTTC. Encoded protein: CASSLVYSVGGGGYTF. The chain combines TRBV7-7 with TRBJ1-2; 7 bases agree with TRBD1. There are 16 residues in the CDR3. Germline CDR1 SSHAT, CDR2 FNYEAQ (reference sequence). Trimming removed 1 base from V and 8 bases from J; junction bases left unmatched: 13.

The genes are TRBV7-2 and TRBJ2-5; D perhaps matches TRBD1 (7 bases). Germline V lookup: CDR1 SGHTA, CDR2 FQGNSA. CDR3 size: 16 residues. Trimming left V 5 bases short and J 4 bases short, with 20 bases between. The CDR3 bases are TGTGCCAGCAGCCCTCTATCAGGAGGGGGCTTAGAGACCCAGTACTTC. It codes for CASSPLSGGGLETQYF.

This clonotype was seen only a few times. The CDR3 DNA sequence: TGCAGTGCGAGACCCGGGACTAGCGGGGGGGAGCATGAGCAGTTCTTC. Its protein is CSARPGTSGGEHEQFF. This sequence joins TRBV20-1 and TRBJ2-1; 16 positions agree with TRBD2. The CDR3 spans 16 residues. Unmatched junction bases numbered 10, after V lost 6 bases and J lost 8 bases. Germline V gives CDR1 DFQATT, CDR2 SNEGSKA (reference sequence).